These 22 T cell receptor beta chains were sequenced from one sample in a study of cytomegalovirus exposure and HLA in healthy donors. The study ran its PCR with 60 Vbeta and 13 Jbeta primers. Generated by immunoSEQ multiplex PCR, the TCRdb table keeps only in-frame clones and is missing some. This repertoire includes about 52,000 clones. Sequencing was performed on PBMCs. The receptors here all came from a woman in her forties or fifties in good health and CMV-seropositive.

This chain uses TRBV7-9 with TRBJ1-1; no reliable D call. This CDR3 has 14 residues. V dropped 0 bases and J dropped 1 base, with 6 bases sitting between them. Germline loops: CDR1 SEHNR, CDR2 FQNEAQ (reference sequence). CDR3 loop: CASSLAEKNTEAFF. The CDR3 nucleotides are TGTGCCAGCAGCTTAGCGGAGAAGAACACTGAAGCTTTCTTT.

The CDR3, as DNA: TGTGCCAGCAGCCGAGGGGGGGTAGAGACCCAGTACTTC. Translating it yields CASSRGGVETQYF. The chain uses TRBV7-2 and TRBJ2-5; a possible D gene is TRBD2 (7 bases). Germline values: CDR1 SGHTA, CDR2 FQGNSA. This CDR3 contains 13 residues. V shed 5 bases and J shed 4 bases, with 11 bases lying between them. The entire variable domain, with the rest obtained from reference TRBV7-2 and TRBJ2-5, is as follows: GAGVSQSPSNKVTEKGKDVELRCDPISGHTALYWYRQSLGQGLEFLIYFQGNSAPDKSGLPSDRFSAERTGGSVSTLTIQRTQQEDSAVYLCASSRGGVETQYFGPGTRLLVL.

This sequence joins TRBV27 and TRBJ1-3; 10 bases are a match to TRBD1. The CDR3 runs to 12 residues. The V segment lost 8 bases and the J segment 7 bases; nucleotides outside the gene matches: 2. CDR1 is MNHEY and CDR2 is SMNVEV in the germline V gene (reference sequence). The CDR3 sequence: CASGGQGNTIYF. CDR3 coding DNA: TGTGCCAGCGGGGGACAGGGGAACACCATATATTTT.

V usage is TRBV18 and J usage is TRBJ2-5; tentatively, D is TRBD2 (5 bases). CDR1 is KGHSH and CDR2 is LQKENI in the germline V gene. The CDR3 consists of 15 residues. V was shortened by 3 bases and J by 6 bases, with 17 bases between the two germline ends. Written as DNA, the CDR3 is TGTGCCAGCTCACCTCCCCGGGCAAGGGAGAAGACCCAGTACTTC. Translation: CASSPPRAREKTQYF.

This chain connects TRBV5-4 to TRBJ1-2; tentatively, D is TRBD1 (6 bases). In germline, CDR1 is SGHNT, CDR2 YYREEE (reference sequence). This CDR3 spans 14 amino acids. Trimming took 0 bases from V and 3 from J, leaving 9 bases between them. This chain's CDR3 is CASSLGQVDYGYTF. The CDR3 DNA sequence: TGTGCCAGCAGCTTGGGACAGGTAGACTATGGCTACACCTTC. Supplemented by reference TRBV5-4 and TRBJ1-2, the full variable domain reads ETGVTQSPTHLIKTRGQQVTLRCSSQSGHNTVSWYQQALGQGPQFIFQYYREEENGRGNFPPRFSGLQFPNYSSELNVNALELDDSALYLCASSLGQVDYGYTFGSGTRLTVV.

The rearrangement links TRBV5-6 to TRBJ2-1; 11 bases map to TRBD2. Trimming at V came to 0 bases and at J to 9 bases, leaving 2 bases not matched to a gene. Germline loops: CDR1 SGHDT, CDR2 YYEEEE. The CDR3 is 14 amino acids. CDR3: CASSLGTSGSEQFF. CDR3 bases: TGTGCCAGCAGCTTGGGAACTAGCGGGAGTGAGCAGTTCTTC. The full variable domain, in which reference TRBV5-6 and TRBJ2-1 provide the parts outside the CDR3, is DAGVTQSPTHLIKTRGQQVTLRCSPKSGHDTVSWYQQALGQGPQFIFQYYEEEERQRGNFPDRFSGHQFPNYSSELNVNALLLGDSALYLCASSLGTSGSEQFFGPGTRLTVL.

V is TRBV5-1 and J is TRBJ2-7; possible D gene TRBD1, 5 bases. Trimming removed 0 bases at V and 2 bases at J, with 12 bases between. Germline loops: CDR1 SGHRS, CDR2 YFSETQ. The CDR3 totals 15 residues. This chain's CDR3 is CASSLAAGNPYEQYF. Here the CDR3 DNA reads TGCGCCAGCAGCTTGGCGGCAGGGAACCCCTACGAGCAGTACTTC.

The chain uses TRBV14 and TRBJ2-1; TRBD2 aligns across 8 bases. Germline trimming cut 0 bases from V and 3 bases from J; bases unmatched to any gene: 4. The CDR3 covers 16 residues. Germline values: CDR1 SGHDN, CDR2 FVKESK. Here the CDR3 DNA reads TGTGCCAGCAGCCAAGATACTAGCGGATTCTACAATGAGCAGTTCTTC. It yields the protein CASSQDTSGFYNEQFF.

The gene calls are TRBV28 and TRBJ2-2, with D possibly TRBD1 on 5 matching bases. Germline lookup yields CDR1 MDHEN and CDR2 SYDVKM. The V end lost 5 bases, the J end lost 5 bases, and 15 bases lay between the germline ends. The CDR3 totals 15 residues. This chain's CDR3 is CASSPPGWRTGELFF. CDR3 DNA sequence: TGTGCCAGCAGTCCCCCAGGGTGGAGAACCGGGGAGCTGTTTTTT.

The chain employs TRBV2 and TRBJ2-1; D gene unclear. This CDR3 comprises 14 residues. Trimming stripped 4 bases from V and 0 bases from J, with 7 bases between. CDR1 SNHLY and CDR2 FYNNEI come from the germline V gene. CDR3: CASSAGYSYNEQFF. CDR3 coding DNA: TGTGCCAGCAGTGCCGGTTACTCCTACAATGAGCAGTTCTTC.

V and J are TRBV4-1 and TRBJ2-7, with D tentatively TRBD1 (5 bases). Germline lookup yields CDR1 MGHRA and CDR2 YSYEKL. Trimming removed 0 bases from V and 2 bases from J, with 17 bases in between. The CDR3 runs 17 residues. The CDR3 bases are TGCGCCAGCAGCCAAGAATTCCGACAGCAATTGACCTACGAGCAGTACTTC. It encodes CASSQEFRQQLTYEQYF.

DNA for the CDR3: TGTGCCAGCAGCGCAAACCTCGGGAGGGCCGGGGTCGAGCAGTTCTTC. It specifies CASSANLGRAGVEQFF. The chain joins TRBV9 to TRBJ2-1; 8 positions match TRBD2. This CDR3 is 16 amino acids long. The V gene's germline CDR1 is SGDLS and CDR2 YYNGEE. The J segment lost 10 bases and the V segment lost 3 bases, leaving 15 bases of the junction unmatched.

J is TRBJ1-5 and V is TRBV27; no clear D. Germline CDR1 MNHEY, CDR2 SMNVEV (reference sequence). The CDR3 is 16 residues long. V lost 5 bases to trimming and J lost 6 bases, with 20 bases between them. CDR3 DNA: TGTGCCAGCAGTCCCTCGACGCGGGTAGTGGGTCAGCCCCAGCATTTT. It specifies CASSPSTRVVGQPQHF.

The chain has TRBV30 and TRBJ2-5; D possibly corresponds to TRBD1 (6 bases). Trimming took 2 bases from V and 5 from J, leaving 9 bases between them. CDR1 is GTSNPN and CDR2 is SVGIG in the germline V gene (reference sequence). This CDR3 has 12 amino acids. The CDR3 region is CAWSTGWETQYF. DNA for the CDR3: TGTGCCTGGAGTACAGGGTGGGAGACCCAGTACTTC.

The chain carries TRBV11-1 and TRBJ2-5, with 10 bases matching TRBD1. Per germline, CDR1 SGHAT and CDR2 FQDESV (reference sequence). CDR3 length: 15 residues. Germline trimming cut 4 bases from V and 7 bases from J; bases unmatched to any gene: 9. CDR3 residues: CASSSGGTGVGTQYF. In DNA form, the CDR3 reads TGTGCCAGCAGCTCGGGCGGGACAGGGGTCGGGACCCAGTACTTC.

This chain's CDR3 is CASSLGETAVNTEAFF. The CDR3 DNA is TGTGCCAGCAGCTTAGGGGAGACGGCGGTGAACACTGAAGCTTTCTTT. The gene calls are TRBV7-9 and TRBJ1-1, with unresolved D. V lost 1 base and J lost 0, with 12 bases in between. This CDR3 is 16 amino acids long. Germline loops: CDR1 SEHNR, CDR2 FQNEAQ (reference sequence).

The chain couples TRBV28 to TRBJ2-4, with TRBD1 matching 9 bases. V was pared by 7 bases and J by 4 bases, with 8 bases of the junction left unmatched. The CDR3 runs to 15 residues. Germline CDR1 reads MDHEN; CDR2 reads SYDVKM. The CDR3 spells CASTYSGTGKNIQYF. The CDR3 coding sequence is TGTGCCAGCACTTATTCCGGGACAGGGAAAAACATTCAGTACTTC. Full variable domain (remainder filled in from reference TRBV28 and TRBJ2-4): DVKVTQSSRYLVKRTGEKVFLECVQDMDHENMFWYRQDPGLGLRLIYFSYDVKMKEKGDIPEGYSVSREKKERFSLILESASTNQTSMYLCASTYSGTGKNIQYFGAGTRLSVL.

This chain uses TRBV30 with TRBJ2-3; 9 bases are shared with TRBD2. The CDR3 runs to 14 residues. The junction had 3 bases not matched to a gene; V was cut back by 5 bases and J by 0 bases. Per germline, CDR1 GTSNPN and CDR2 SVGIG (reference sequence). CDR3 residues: CAWGLASSTDTQYF. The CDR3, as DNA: TGTGCCTGGGGACTAGCGTCTAGCACAGATACGCAGTATTTT.

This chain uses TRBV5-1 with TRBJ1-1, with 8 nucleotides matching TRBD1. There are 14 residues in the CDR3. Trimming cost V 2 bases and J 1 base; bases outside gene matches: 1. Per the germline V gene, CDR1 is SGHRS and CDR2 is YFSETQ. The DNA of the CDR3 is TGCGCCAGCAGCTTACAGGGGGGGAACACTGAAGCTTTCTTT. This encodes CASSLQGGNTEAFF.

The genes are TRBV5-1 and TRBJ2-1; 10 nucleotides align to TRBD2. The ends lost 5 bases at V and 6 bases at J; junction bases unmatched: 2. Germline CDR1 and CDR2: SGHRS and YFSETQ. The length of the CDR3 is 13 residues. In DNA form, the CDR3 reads TGCGCCAGCAGGGCTAGCGGGAGCAATGAGCAGTTCTTC. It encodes CASRASGSNEQFF.

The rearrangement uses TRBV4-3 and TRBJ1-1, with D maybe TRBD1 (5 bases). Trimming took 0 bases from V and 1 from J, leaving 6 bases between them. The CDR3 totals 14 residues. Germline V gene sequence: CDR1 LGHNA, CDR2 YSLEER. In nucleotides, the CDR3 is TGCGCCAGCAGCCAAGAAGACAGGAACACTGAAGCTTTCTTT. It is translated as CASSQEDRNTEAFF.

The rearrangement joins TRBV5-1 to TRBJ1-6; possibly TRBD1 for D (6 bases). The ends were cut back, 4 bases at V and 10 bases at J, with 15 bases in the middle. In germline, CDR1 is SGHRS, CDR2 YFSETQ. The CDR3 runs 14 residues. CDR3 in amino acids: CASSLGQNWSPLHF. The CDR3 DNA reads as TGCGCCAGCAGCCTCGGACAGAATTGGTCACCCCTCCACTTT.